This entry features one T cell receptor beta chain sequence. Trimming took off 5 bases at V and 1 base at J, with 11 bases between the two ends. CDR3 length equals 14 residues. Germline V CDR1 and CDR2: SGHAT, FQNNGV. The record originates from a study of blood T cell repertoires in COVID-19. Study information: Acute and convalescent COVID-19 samples came from the United States, Italy and Spain. Nucleic acid was either cDNA or gDNA, and it came from T cells, B-cell-depleted T cells, or PBMCs.

Original data processing: Reference gene primer amplification in the assay estimated nucleated cell counts. Data came from immunoSEQ multiplex PCR; TCRdb stores just in-frame clones and leaves some out. That table is the source of V, J and clone size, and D and trimming were worked out from the DNA. The sample comprises 55,000 to 75,000 clones, around 83% of which are singletons, and around 4% rests with the top ten. The sequenced material came from peripheral blood. J is TRBJ1-2 and V is TRBV11-2, with a tentative D call TRBD1 (5 bases). This clonotype was sampled from a man in his fifties with acute or convalescent COVID-19. The CDR3 loop reads CASSIVGVNYGYTF. CDR3 sequence (DNA): TGTGCCAGCAGCATCGTAGGGGTTAACTATGGCTACACCTTC.